The 2 T cell receptor beta chains presented below share a single source sample, sequenced in a study of CXCR3-negative and CXCR3-positive naive CD8 T cells. Whole-study results and caveats: CXCR3-positive naive cells had more hydrophobic TRB CDR3s than CXCR3-negative naive cells.

UMI labels and 5' RACE were used to prepare the TRB cDNA libraries. TCRdb reprocessed the 5' RACE reads and stores each CDR3 protein as one record, lacking DNA. Recorded here are about 63,000 distinct CDR3 sequences; the top ten clones represent 4% to 5.5%. Their antigen targets remain unknown. The specimen sequenced was naive CXCR3+ CD8+ T cells from blood. Documented subset: CD45RO-CCR7+CD27+CD95- naive CD8+ T cells expressing CXCR3 (TNR3+). The receptors stem from a human donor in good health. Some clones in this sample may be carry-over from other donors' samples.

The V gene is TRBV7-9, the J gene TRBJ1-1. CDR1 is SEHNR and CDR2 is FQNEAQ in the germline V gene (reference sequence). The CDR3 contains 13 residues. The CDR3: CASSSPLNTEAFF.

This sequence joins TRBV19 and TRBJ2-3; the TCRdb D gene call, TRBD2, has no DNA to confirm it. This CDR3 has 17 amino acids. Looked up from germline, CDR1 is LNHDA and CDR2 is SQIVND (reference sequence). Here the CDR3 reads CASPDLSGRERTDTQYF.